The source of this T cell receptor (beta chain) is a study of T cell responses to AZD1222 COVID-19 vaccine. Between the trimmed V and J ends, which lost 0 bases and 7 bases, there was a span of 9 bases. CDR3 length: 14 amino acids. The germline gives CDR1 KGHSH, CDR2 LQKENI. Only in-frame clones appear in the TCRdb table, and some are missing; sequencing was by immunoSEQ multiplex PCR. This sample yields 80,000 or so clones, of which 85% to 95% are seen a single time; roughly 5% belongs to the top ten. This clonotype was sampled from an adult in good health. Sequenced material: peripheral blood, taken on day 0 of AZD1222 vaccination. The V and J genes are TRBV18 and TRBJ1-4, with D perhaps matching TRBD1 (5 bases). The CDR3 sequence: CASSPPAGIEKLFF. In DNA form, the CDR3 reads TGTGCCAGCTCACCACCGGCAGGGATTGAAAAACTGTTTTTT. Full variable domain (outside the CDR3, taken from reference TRBV18 and TRBJ1-4): NAGVMQNPRHLVRRRGQEARLRCSPMKGHSHVYWYRQLPEEGLKFMVYLQKENIIDESGMPKERFSAEFPKEGPSILRIQQVVRGDSAAYFCASSPPAGIEKLFFGSGTQLSVL.